These 14 T cell receptor beta chains came from one sample sequenced in a study of blood T cell repertoires in COVID-19. Method: immunoSEQ multiplex PCR; TCRdb's copy keeps in-frame clones and lacks some. This table has 80,000 to 100,000 clones, 90% to 95% appearing once. Sequenced material: peripheral blood. Receptor source: a human donor with active COVID-19. The donor label of this sample is uncertain.

This clone came up once. DNA for the CDR3: TGCGCCAGCAGCTTGGAAGCGGGGGGCCACCAAGAGACCCAGTACTTC. Protein sequence: CASSLEAGGHQETQYF. The chain recombines TRBV5-1 with TRBJ2-5; 9 bases are a match to TRBD2. This CDR3 is built from 16 residues. With 0 bases clipped from V and 0 bases from J, the junction kept 3 bases outside the gene matches. Germline V gene lookup returns CDR1 SGHRS and CDR2 YFSETQ.

This sequence joins TRBV10-3 and TRBJ2-5, with TRBD1 matching 10 bases. Germline CDR1 and CDR2: ENHRY and SYGVKD. CDR3 length: 15 residues. V lost 6 bases and J lost 5; bases outside the gene matches: 9. CDR3 sequence: CAIRPTGGLVETQYF. The CDR3 bases are TGTGCCATCAGGCCGACAGGGGGCTTGGTCGAGACCCAGTACTTC.

This clone occurred once. The DNA of the CDR3 is TGTGCCAGCAGTCATCCGGGATCCAGGGGGCACGAGCAGTACTTC. Amino acid sequence: CASSHPGSRGHEQYF. The chain has TRBV6-5 and TRBJ2-7; 8 positions agree with TRBD1. The CDR3 runs to 15 residues. Germline CDR1 is MNHEY and CDR2 is SVGAGI. The junction had 11 bases not matched to a gene; V was cut back by 5 bases and J by 5 bases.

This rearrangement joins TRBV12-3 or TRBV12-4 to TRBJ1-1; D may be TRBD1 (5 bases). Trimming pared 8 bases from V and 5 bases from J, leaving 9 bases between. This CDR3 has 11 residues. Written as DNA, the CDR3 is TGTGCCAGCGGAGGGGTTACTGAAGCTTTCTTT. This gives the protein CASGGVTEAFF.

CDR3 protein: CASSYSQGHYGELFF. The CDR3 nucleotides are TGTGCCAGCAGTTACTCACAGGGGCATTACGGGGAGCTGTTTTTT. The chain couples TRBV6-5 to TRBJ2-2; TRBD1 agrees at 7 bases. Losses at the gene ends were 0 bases for V and 7 bases for J; bases not matched to a gene: 5. This CDR3 region has 15 residues. The V gene's germline CDR1 is MNHEY and CDR2 SVGAGI.

This clone has only a few counts. CDR3 sequence reads: CASSYATGAQPQHF. In nucleotides, the CDR3 is TGTGCCAGCAGTTACGCGACAGGGGCTCAGCCCCAGCATTTT. V and J are TRBV6-5 and TRBJ1-5, with 8 bases that match TRBD1. Germline-derived CDR1 and CDR2 are MNHEY and SVGAGI. With 2 bases clipped from V and 6 bases from J, the junction kept 3 bases outside the gene matches. This CDR3 has 14 residues.

V and J are TRBV2 and TRBJ2-7, with D possibly matching TRBD1 (5 bases). Per germline, CDR1 SNHLY and CDR2 FYNNEI. This CDR3 is 16 amino acids long. Trimming cost V 7 bases and J 2 bases, with 21 bases left between them. The DNA for the CDR3 is TGTGCCAGCAACGCCGAGACAGCCCGGACCACCTACGAGCAGTACTTC. Protein: CASNAETARTTYEQYF.

The chain recombines TRBV7-2 with TRBJ2-7; 7 positions match TRBD2. The CDR3 length is 16 residues. Unmatched junction bases numbered 7, after V lost 2 bases and J lost 0 bases. Looked up from germline, CDR1 is SGHTA and CDR2 is FQGNSA. CDR3 region: CASSLSGGGFSYEQYF. The CDR3 DNA reads as TGTGCCAGCAGCTTATCAGGCGGGGGTTTCTCCTACGAGCAGTACTTC.

The chain joins TRBV10-1 to TRBJ2-7, with 10 bases lining up with TRBD1. This CDR3 spans 15 amino acids. CDR1 and CDR2 from the germline V gene are WNHNN and SYGVQD (reference sequence). The trim removed 4 bases at V and 4 bases at J, leaving 7 bases unmatched. CDR3 protein: CASSAMTGGEYEQYF. The CDR3 coding sequence is TGCGCCAGCAGTGCGATGACAGGGGGCGAATACGAGCAGTACTTC.

This clone was counted between two and nine times. The chain employs TRBV6-5 and TRBJ2-7; D is unclear. CDR1 is MNHEY, CDR2 SVGAGI, per germline. The CDR3 sequence is 15 residues long. Trimming cost V 6 bases and J 6 bases, with 21 bases left between them. CDR3 sequence reads: CASSRRLDSGGEQYF. In DNA form, the CDR3 reads TGTGCCAGCAGCCGCCGACTCGATTCGGGTGGCGAGCAGTACTTC.

The chain links TRBV5-5 to TRBJ1-2; a possible D gene is TRBD1 (5 bases). The CDR3 runs 15 residues. Germline CDR1 and CDR2: SGHKS and YYEKEE (reference sequence). V gave up 4 bases and J gave up 1 base, with 14 bases separating them. CDR3 coding DNA: TGTGCCAGCAGCCGCGGGACGGAATTTAACTATGGCTACACCTTC. As protein: CASSRGTEFNYGYTF. Complete variable domain (other parts from reference TRBV5-5 and TRBJ1-2): DAGVTQSPTHLIKTRGQQVTLRCSPISGHKSVSWYQQVLGQGPQFIFQYYEKEERGRGNFPDRFSARQFPNYSSELNVNALLLGDSALYLCASSRGTEFNYGYTFGSGTRLTVV.

V gene TRBV27 combines with J gene TRBJ2-5; a possible D gene is TRBD1 (5 bases). V lost 2 bases and J lost 4, with 8 bases in between. The CDR3 spans 13 residues. Per germline, CDR1 MNHEY and CDR2 SMNVEV (reference sequence). Written as DNA, the CDR3 is TGTGCCAGCAGTTTACAGGGTGGAGAGACCCAGTACTTC. It specifies CASSLQGGETQYF.

The genes are TRBV6-6 and TRBJ1-4, with D perhaps TRBD1 (5 bases). The germline CDR1 and CDR2 sequences are MNHNY and SVGAGI (reference sequence). The CDR3 is 13 amino acids. The germline V and J ends were trimmed by 6 bases and 8 bases, with 13 bases remaining between them. The CDR3: CASRVQGWEKLFF. In nucleotides, the CDR3 is TGTGCCAGCAGGGTCCAGGGTTGGGAAAAACTGTTTTTT.

V usage is TRBV6-2 or TRBV6-3 and J usage is TRBJ2-4; D ambiguous. This CDR3 contains 16 residues. Trimming pared 4 bases from V and 2 bases from J, leaving 15 bases between. Looked up from germline, CDR1 is MNHEY and CDR2 is SVGEGT. The CDR3 sequence is CASSSRLRLTKNIQYF. The CDR3 DNA follows: TGTGCCAGCAGTTCCCGACTCCGCCTAACCAAAAACATTCAGTACTTC.